This T cell receptor (beta chain) was sequenced for a study of T cell clones after liver transplantation. Study-level information: Samples came pre-transplant, pre-randomization before withdrawal, and post-randomization after withdrawal ended.

The V gene's germline CDR1 is MNHEY and CDR2 SMNVEV (reference sequence). V shed 5 bases and J shed 1 base, with 15 bases lying between them. The CDR3 has 17 residues. Broader study findings: Low donor cell numbers restricted donor-reactive repertoire measurement in two subjects. A larger donor-reactive than third-party decline suggested partial antigen-specific deletion.

In regard to this clone: What it binds is unknown.

TCRdb's copy holds only in-frame clones and misses some; the assay was immunoSEQ multiplex PCR. Of about 9,100 clones listed, 75% to 80% were seen once; the top ten hold around a sixth. The TCR originated in a human donor who received a liver transplant. Specimen: CD8+ T cells from blood, collected before liver transplant. This chain uses TRBV27 with TRBJ1-6; D perhaps matches TRBD1 (5 bases). The CDR3 nucleotides read TGTGCCAGCAGTAGCCCCTCGCAGGGTTCCTATAATTCACCCCTCCACTTT. Its translation: CASSSPSQGSYNSPLHF.